This T cell receptor beta chain was captured by sequencing in a study of blood T cell repertoires in COVID-19. Background on the study: COVID-19 samples collected from the United States, Italy and Spain covered acute and convalescent phases. Nucleic acid was either cDNA or gDNA, and it came from T cells, B-cell-depleted T cells, or PBMCs.

In the original processing: Researchers report that nucleated cell counts were estimated from reference gene primer amplification. Profiling relied on immunoSEQ multiplex PCR, and the TCRdb table lists in-frame clones only, not all of them. V, J and clone size were drawn from that table, and D and trimming were deduced from the DNA. The sample lists 120,000 or so clones, 75% to 90% seen once, with 25% to 35% in the top ten. Looked up from germline, CDR1 is SGHAT and CDR2 is FQDESV (reference sequence). V lost 5 bases and J lost 5; bases outside the gene matches: 8. The CDR3 runs 15 residues. The chain has TRBV11-1 and TRBJ2-1; TRBD2 matches at 8 bases. The clonotype originates from a man in his sixties or seventies with active or convalescent COVID-19. The sequencing input was peripheral blood. As DNA, the CDR3 is TGTGCCAGCAGCCTGAACAGCGGGGGAGACAATGAGCAGTTCTTC. It codes for CASSLNSGGDNEQFF.